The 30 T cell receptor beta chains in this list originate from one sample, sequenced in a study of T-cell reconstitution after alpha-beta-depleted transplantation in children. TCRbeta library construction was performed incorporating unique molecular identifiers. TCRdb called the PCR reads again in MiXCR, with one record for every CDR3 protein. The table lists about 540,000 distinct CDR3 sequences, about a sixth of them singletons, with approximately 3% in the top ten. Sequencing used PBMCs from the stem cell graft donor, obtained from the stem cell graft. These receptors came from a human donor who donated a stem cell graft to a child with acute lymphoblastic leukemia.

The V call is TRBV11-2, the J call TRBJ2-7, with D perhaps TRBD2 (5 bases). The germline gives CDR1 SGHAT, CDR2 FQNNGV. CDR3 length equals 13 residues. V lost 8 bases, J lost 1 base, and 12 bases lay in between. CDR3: CASPGLSSYEQYF. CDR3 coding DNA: TGTGCCAGCCCAGGACTTTCATCCTACGAGCAGTACTTC.

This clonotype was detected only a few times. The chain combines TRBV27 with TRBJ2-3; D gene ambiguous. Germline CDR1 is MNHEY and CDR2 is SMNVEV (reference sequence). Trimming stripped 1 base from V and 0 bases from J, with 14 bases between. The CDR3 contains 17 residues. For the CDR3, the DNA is TGTGCCAGCAGTTTATGGCTCAAGCCTACTAGCACAGATACGCAGTATTTT. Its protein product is CASSLWLKPTSTDTQYF.

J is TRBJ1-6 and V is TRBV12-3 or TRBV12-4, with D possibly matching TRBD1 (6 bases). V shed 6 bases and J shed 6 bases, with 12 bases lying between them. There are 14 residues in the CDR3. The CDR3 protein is CASRAGAVNSPLHF. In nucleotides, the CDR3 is TGTGCCAGCAGGGCGGGGGCCGTTAATTCACCCCTCCACTTT.

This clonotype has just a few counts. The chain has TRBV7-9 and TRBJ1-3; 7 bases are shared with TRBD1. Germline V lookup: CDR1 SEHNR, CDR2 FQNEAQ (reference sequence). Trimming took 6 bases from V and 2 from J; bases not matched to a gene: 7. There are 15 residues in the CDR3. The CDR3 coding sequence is TGTGCCAGCAGTCGTCAGGGGGAAGCTGGAAACACCATATATTTT. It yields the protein CASSRQGEAGNTIYF. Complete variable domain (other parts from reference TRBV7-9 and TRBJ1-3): DTGVSQNPRHKITKRGQNVTFRCDPISEHNRLYWYRQTLGQGPEFLTYFQNEAQLEKSRLLSDRFSAERPKGSFSTLEIQRTEQGDSAMYLCASSRQGEAGNTIYFGEGSWLTVV.

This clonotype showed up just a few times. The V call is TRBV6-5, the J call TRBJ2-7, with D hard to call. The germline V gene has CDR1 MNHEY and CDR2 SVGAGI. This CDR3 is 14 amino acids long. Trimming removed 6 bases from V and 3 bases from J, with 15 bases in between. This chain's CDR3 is CASRYRAADYEQYF. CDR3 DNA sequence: TGTGCCAGCAGATACCGGGCCGCCGACTACGAGCAGTACTTC.

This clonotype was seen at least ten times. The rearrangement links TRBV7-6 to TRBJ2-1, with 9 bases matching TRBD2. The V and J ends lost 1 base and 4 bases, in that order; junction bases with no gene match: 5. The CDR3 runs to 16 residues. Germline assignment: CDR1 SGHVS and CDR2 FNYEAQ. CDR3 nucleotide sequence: TGTGCCAGCAGCTTAGAGGTAGCGGGAGAATACAATGAGCAGTTCTTC. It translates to CASSLEVAGEYNEQFF.

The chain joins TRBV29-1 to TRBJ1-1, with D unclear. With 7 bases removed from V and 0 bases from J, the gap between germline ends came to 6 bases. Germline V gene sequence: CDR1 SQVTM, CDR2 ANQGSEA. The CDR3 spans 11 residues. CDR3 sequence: CSAQVNTEAFF. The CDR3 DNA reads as TGCAGCGCTCAGGTGAACACTGAAGCTTTCTTT.

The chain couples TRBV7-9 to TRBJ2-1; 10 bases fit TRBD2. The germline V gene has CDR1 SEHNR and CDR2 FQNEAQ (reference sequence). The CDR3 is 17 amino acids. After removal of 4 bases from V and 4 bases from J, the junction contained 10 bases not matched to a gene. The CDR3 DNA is TGTGCCAGCAGCTCCTACGGTAGCGGGAGGCATTACAATGAGCAGTTCTTC. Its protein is CASSSYGSGRHYNEQFF.

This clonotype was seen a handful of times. Here the CDR3 DNA reads TGTGCCAGCAGCGTCGCAGGGGTTGAAGGCTACACCTTC. It specifies CASSVAGVEGYTF. This sequence joins TRBV9 and TRBJ1-2, with D perhaps matching TRBD1 (6 bases). Germline V gene data show CDR1 as SGDLS and CDR2 as YYNGEE. V was cut by 2 bases and J by 8 bases, with 13 bases left in between. CDR3 length: 13 residues.

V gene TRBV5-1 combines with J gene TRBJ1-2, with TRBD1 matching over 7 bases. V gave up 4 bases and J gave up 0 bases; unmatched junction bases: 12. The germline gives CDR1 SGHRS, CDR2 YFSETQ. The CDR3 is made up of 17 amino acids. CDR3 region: CASSPTGVLISNYGYTF. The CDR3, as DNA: TGCGCCAGCAGCCCAACAGGGGTGTTGATTTCTAACTATGGCTACACCTTC.

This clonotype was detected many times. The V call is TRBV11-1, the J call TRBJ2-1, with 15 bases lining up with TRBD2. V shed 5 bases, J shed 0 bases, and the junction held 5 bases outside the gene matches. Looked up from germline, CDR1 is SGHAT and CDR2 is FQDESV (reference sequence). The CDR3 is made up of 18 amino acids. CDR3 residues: CASSPGLAGGPSYNEQFF. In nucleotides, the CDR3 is TGTGCCAGCAGCCCAGGACTAGCGGGAGGGCCCTCCTACAATGAGCAGTTCTTC.

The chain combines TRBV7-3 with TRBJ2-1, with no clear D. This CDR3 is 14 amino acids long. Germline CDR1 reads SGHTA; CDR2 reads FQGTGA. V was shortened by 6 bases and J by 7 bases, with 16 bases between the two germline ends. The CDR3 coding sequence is TGTGCCAGCAGTTATATCTCTGGTTGGAATGAGCAGTTCTTC. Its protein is CASSYISGWNEQFF.

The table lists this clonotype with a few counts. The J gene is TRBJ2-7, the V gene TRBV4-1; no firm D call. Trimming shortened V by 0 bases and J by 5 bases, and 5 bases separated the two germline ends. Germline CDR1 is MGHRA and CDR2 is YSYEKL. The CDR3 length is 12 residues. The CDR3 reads CASSQDWNEQYF. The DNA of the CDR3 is TGCGCCAGCAGCCAAGATTGGAACGAGCAGTACTTC.

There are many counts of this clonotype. Here the CDR3 DNA reads TGTGCCAGCAGCGAGCCGGGACTAGCATCAGAGACCCAGTACTTC. It is translated as CASSEPGLASETQYF. The chain employs TRBV9 and TRBJ2-5, with 9 nucleotides matching TRBD2. The CDR3 loop spans 15 amino acids. Germline loops: CDR1 SGDLS, CDR2 YYNGEE. V dropped 3 bases and J dropped 4; count of bases not matched to a gene: 7.

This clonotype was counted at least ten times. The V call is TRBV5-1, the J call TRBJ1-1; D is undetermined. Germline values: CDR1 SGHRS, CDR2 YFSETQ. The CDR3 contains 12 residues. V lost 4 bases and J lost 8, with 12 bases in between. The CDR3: CASSPGSMEAFF. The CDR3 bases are TGCGCCAGCAGCCCTGGGTCGATGGAAGCTTTCTTT.

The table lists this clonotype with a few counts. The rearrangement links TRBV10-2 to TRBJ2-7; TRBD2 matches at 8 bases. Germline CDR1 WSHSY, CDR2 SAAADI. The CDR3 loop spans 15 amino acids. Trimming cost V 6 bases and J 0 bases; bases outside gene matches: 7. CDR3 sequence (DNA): TGCGCCAGCAGCGAAAGCGGGAGAATCTCCTACGAGCAGTACTTC. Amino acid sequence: CASSESGRISYEQYF.

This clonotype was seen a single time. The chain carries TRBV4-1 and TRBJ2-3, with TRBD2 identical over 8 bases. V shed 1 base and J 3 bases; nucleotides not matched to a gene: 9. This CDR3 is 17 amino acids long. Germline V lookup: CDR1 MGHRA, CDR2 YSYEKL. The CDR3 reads CASSQVTSGTQTDTQYF. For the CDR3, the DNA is TGCGCCAGCAGCCAAGTAACTAGCGGAACCCAAACAGATACGCAGTATTTT.

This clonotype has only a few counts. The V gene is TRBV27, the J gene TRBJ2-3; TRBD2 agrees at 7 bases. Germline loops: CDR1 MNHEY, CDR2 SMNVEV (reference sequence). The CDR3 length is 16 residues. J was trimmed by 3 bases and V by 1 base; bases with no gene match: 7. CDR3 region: CASSLWGGSVTDTQYF. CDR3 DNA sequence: TGTGCCAGCAGTTTATGGGGCGGGAGTGTAACAGATACGCAGTATTTT.

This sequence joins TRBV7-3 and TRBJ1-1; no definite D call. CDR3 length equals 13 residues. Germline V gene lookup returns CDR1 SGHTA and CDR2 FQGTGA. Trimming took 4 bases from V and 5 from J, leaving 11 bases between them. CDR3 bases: TGTGCCAGCAGCTCGGCGGGAGGGACTGAAGCTTTCTTT. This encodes CASSSAGGTEAFF. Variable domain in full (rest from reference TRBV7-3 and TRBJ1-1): GAGVSQTPSNKVTEKGKYVELRCDPISGHTALYWYRQSLGQGPEFLIYFQGTGAADDSGLPNDRFFAVRPEGSVSTLKIQRTERGDSAVYLCASSSAGGTEAFFGQGTRLTVV.

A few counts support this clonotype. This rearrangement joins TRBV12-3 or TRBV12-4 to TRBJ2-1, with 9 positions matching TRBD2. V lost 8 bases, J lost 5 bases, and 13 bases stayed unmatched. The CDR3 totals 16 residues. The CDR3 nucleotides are TGTGCCAGCGGGCTAGCGGGATCCCGCCCGGACAATGAGCAGTTCTTC. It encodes CASGLAGSRPDNEQFF.

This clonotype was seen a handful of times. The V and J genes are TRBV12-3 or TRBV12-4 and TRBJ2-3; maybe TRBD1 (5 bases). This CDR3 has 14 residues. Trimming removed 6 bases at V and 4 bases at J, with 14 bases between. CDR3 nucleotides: TGTGCCAGCAGCTTGAGACAGACCCCAGATACGCAGTATTTT. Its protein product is CASSLRQTPDTQYF.

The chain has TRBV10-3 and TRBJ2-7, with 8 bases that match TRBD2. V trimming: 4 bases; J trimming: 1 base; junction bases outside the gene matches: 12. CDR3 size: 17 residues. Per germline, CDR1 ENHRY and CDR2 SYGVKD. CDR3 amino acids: CAISVEGGAGVSYEQYF. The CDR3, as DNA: TGTGCCATCAGTGTAGAGGGTGGAGCGGGAGTGTCCTACGAGCAGTACTTC.

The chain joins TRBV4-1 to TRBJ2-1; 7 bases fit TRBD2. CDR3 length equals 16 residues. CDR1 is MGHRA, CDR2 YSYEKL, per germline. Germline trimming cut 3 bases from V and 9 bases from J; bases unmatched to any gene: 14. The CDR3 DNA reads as TGCGCCAGCAGCCAGGTCCTGGGGAGGGCCGGGTTTGAGCAGTTCTTC. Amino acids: CASSQVLGRAGFEQFF.

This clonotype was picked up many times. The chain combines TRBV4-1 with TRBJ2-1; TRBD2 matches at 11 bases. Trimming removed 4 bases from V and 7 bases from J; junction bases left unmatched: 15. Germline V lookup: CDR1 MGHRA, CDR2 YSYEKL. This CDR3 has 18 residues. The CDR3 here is CASSRDRLAGGLWNEQFF. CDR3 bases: TGCGCCAGCAGCCGAGATAGGCTAGCGGGAGGTCTGTGGAATGAGCAGTTCTTC.

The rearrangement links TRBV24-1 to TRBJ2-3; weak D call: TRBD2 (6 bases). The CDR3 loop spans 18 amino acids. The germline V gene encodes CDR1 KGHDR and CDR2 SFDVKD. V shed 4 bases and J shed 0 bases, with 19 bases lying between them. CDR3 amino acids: CATSDPEGEGTSTDTQYF. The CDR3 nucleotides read TGTGCCACCAGTGACCCCGAGGGAGAAGGGACTAGCACAGATACGCAGTATTTT.

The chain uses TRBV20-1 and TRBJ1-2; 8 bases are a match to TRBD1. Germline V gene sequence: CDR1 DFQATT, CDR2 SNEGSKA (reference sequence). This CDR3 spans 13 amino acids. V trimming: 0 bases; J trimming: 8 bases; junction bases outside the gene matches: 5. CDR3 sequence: CSARERQGKGYTF. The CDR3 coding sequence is TGCAGTGCTAGAGAAAGACAGGGGAAGGGCTACACCTTC.

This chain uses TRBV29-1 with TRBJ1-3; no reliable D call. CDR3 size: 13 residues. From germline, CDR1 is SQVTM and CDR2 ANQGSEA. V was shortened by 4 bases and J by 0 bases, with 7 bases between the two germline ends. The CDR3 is CSVGTPSGNTIYF. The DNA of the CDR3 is TGCAGCGTTGGAACACCCTCTGGAAACACCATATATTTT. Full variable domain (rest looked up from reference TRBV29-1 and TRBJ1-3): SAVISQKPSRDICQRGTSLTIQCQVDSQVTMMFWYRQQPGQSLTLIATANQGSEATYESGFVIDKFPISRPNLTFSTLTVSNMSPEDSSIYLCSVGTPSGNTIYFGEGSWLTVV.

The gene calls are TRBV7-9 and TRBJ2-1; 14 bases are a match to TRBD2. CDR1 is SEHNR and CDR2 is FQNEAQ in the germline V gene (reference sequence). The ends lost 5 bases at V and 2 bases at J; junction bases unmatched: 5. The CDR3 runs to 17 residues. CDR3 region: CASSLGLAGGTYNEQFF. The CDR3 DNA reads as TGTGCCAGCAGCCTAGGACTAGCGGGAGGCACCTACAATGAGCAGTTCTTC.

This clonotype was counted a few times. The CDR3 region has the DNA TGCGCCAGCAGCCAAGACGCTAGCGGGAGGAGCGAGCAGTTCTTC. This gives the protein CASSQDASGRSEQFF. The rearrangement links TRBV4-1 to TRBJ2-1; 11 bases are shared with TRBD2. This CDR3 comprises 15 residues. Trimming took 0 bases from V and 10 from J; bases not matched to a gene: 5. From germline, CDR1 is MGHRA and CDR2 YSYEKL.

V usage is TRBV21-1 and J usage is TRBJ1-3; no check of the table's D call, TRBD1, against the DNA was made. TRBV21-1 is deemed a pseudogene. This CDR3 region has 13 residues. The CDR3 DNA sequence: TGTGCCAGCACCGGGTCCCCTGGAAACACCATATATTTT. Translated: CASTGSPGNTIYF.